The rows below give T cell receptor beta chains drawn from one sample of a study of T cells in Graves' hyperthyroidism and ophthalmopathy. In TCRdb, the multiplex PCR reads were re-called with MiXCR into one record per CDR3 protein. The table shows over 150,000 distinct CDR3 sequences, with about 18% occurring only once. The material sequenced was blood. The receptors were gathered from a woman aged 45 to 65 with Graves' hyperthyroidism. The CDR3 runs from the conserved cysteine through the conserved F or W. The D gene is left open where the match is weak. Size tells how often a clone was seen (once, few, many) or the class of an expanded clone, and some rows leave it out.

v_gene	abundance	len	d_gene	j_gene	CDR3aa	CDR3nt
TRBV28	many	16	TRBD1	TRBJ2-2	CASSLAGQVITGELFF	TGTGCCAGCAGTTTAGCGGGACAGGTGATCACCGGGGAGCTGTTTTTT
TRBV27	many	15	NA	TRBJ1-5	CASSLSEGGNQPQHF	TGTGCCAGCAGTTTATCTGAGGGTGGCAATCAGCCCCAGCATTTT
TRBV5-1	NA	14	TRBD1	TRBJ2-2	CASRQGANTGELFF	TGCGCCAGCAGACAGGGGGCAAATACCGGGGAGCTGTTTTTT
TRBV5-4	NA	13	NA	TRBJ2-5	CASSPGLGETQYF	TGTGCCAGCAGCCCAGGTCTCGGGGAGACCCAGTACTTC
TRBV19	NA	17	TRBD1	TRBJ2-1	CASNRDRGPGFYNEQFF	TGTGCCAGCAACCGGGACAGGGGGCCTGGCTTTTACAATGAGCAGTTCTTC
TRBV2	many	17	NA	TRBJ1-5	CASTGEGGRFSNQPQHF	TGTGCCAGCACTGGGGAGGGGGGAAGATTTAGCAATCAGCCCCAGCATTTT
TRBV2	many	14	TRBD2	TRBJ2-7	CATIGTSGEGEQYF	TGTGCCACCATAGGGACTAGCGGGGAAGGAGAGCAGTACTTC
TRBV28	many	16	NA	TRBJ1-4	CASSLGQGATNEKLFF	TGTGCCAGCAGCTTGGGGCAGGGAGCCACTAATGAAAAACTGTTTTTT
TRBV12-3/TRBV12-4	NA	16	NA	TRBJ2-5	CASGLLNRVGGETQYF	TGTGCCAGCGGTTTATTAAACAGGGTGGGCGGAGAGACCCAGTACTTC
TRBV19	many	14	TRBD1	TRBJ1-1	CASSHGTVNTEAFF	TGTGCCAGTAGTCACGGGACAGTCAACACTGAAGCTTTCTTT
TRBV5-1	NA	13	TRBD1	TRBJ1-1	CASSTGQAIEAFF	TGCGCCAGCAGCACCGGACAGGCCATTGAAGCTTTCTTT
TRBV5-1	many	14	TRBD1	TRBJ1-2	CASSLGTGFYGYTF	TGCGCCAGCAGCTTGGGGACAGGGTTCTATGGCTACACCTTC
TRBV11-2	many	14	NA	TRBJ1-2	CASSLDGRIYGYTF	TGTGCCAGCAGCTTAGACGGGAGGATCTATGGCTACACCTTC
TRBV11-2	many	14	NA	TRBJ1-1	CASSLDGVLFEAFF	TGTGCCAGCAGCTTAGATGGGGTGTTGTTTGAAGCTTTCTTT
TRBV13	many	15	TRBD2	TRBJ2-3	CASSLLAERTDTQYF	TGTGCCAGCAGCTTACTAGCGGAACGCACAGATACGCAGTATTTT
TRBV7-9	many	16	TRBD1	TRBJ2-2	CASSLVDRANTGELFF	TGTGCCAGCAGCTTAGTGGACAGGGCGAACACCGGGGAGCTGTTTTTT
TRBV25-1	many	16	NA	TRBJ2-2	CASSEYVTTNTGELFF	TGTGCCAGCAGTGAATACGTGACAACGAACACCGGGGAGCTGTTTTTT
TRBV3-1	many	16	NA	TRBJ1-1	CASSPYQGRADTEAFF	TGTGCCAGCAGCCCCTACCAGGGCCGGGCGGACACTGAAGCTTTCTTT
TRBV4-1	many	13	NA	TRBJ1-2	CASSQFRTDGYTF	TGCGCCAGCAGCCAGTTCAGGACAGATGGCTACACCTTC
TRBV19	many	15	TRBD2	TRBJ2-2	CASSGTSGATGELFF	TGTGCCAGTAGTGGTACTAGCGGGGCCACCGGGGAGCTGTTTTTT
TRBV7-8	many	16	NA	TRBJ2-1	CASSPHRAGLYNEQFF	TGTGCCAGCAGCCCACATCGGGCGGGGTTATACAATGAGCAGTTCTTC
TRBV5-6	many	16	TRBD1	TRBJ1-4	CASSPGTGRPNEKLFF	TGTGCCAGCAGCCCCGGGACAGGGAGACCAAATGAAAAACTGTTTTTT
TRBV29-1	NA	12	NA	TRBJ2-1	CSVPGTYNEQFF	TGCAGCGTCCCAGGCACCTACAATGAGCAGTTCTTC
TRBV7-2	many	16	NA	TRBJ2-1	CASSPAWGGAVNEQFF	TGTGCCAGCAGCCCCGCATGGGGGGGGGCTGTCAATGAGCAGTTCTTC
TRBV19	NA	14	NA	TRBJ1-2	CASSSQGRRYGYTF	TGTGCCAGTAGTTCACAGGGAAGGCGATATGGCTACACCTTC
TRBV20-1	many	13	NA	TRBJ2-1	CSAFGQNLNEQFF	TGCAGTGCTTTCGGACAGAACCTCAATGAGCAGTTCTTC
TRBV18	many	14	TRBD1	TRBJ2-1	CASSPQTGYNEQFF	TGTGCCAGCTCACCCCAGACAGGGTACAATGAGCAGTTCTTC
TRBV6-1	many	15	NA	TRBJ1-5	CASSTSGFGNQPQHF	TGTGCCAGCAGTACCTCAGGGTTTGGCAATCAGCCCCAGCATTTT
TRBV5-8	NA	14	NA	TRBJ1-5	CASSSDRSSQPQHF	TGTGCCAGCAGCTCGGATCGTTCAAGTCAGCCCCAGCATTTT
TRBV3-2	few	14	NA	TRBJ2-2	CASSPFFRTGELFF	TGTGCCAGCAGCCCGTTTTTTCGCACCGGGGAGCTGTTTTTT
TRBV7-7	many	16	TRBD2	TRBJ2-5	CASSLFPSGGQETQYF	TGTGCTAGCAGCTTATTTCCTAGCGGGGGCCAAGAGACCCAGTACTTC
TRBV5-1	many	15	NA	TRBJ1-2	CASSLALTPNYGYTF	TGCGCCAGCAGCTTGGCACTAACACCTAACTATGGCTACACCTTC
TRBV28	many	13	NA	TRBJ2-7	CASSFGISYEQYF	TGTGCCAGCAGTTTCGGGATTTCCTACGAGCAGTACTTC
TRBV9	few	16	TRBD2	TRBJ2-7	CASRFRGGARGGEQYF	TGTGCCAGCAGATTCCGGGGGGGAGCCCGGGGGGGGGAGCAGTACTTC
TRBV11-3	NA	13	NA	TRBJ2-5	CASSLQRRETQYF	TGTGCCAGCAGCTTACAGCGTCGCGAGACCCAGTACTTC
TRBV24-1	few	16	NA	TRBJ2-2	CATSDLGAANTGELFF	TGTGCCACCAGTGATTTAGGGGCCGCGAACACCGGGGAGCTGTTTTTT
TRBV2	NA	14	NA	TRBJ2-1	CASTEGWQGNEQFF	TGTGCCAGCACCGAAGGGTGGCAGGGCAATGAGCAGTTCTTC
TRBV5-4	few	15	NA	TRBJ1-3	CASSNGEWTGNTIYF	TGTGCCAGCAGCAACGGGGAGTGGACTGGAAACACCATATATTTT
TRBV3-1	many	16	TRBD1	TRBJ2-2	CASSHYRGSGTGELFF	TGTGCCAGCAGCCATTACAGGGGAAGCGGCACCGGGGAGCTGTTTTTT
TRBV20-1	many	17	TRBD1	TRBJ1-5	CSARGTGPDHSNQPQHF	TGCAGTGCTAGAGGGACAGGGCCCGACCATAGCAATCAGCCCCAGCATTTT
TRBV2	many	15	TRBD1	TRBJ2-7	CASSADWGTAYEQYF	TGTGCCAGCAGCGCAGATTGGGGGACAGCATACGAGCAGTACTTC
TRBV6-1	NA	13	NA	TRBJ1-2	CASSPSGSDGYTF	TGTGCCAGCAGCCCGAGTGGGTCCGATGGCTACACCTTC